A selection of T cell receptor beta chains follows, all from one sample in a study of T cell repertoires in aging, cancer and after chemotherapy. TCRdb independently ran MiXCR on the multiplex PCR reads; one entry per CDR3 protein. The data contain about 4,900 distinct CDR3 sequences, 35% to 60% of them singletons. Sequencing was carried out using blood. The receptors were gathered from a human donor in good health. Each CDR3 is given without its conserved first and last residue. The order of the fields is V gene, CDR3 protein.

TRBV19,ASSIRAEGGPETQY
TRBV6-2/TRBV6-3,ASTTKRGGYNEQF
TRBV20-1,SAHHQLGRGETQY
TRBV27,ASSLAPQGVYAYEQY
TRBV6-2/TRBV6-3,ASTERGREGGYT
TRBV6-5,ASRGTSGAYNEQF
TRBV18,ASSPLGAGRLFGEQF
TRBV30,AWSVGTGTLYEQY
TRBV10-3,ATSRDRSSDTQY
TRBV12-3/TRBV12-4,ASSRGTGGGYT
TRBV5-4,ASSFGQGLTGELF
TRBV7-6,ASSLGPNYEQY
TRBV30,AWRTGVMNTEAF
TRBV18,ASSPPSQGGNQPQH
TRBV12-3/TRBV12-4,ASSDSGSTYEQY
TRBV30,AFGQGAFATNEKLF
TRBV19,ARDGQLRHNSPLH
TRBV20-1,SVPSGGLVGGEQF
TRBV6-1,ASRPGYSGTDLSYEKY
TRBV19,ASSIRTGGRTGELF
TRBV19,ASSIERSLSNQPQH
TRBV6-1,ASSEWSGGSYNEQF
TRBV5-5,ASSLRGPKLNTGELF
TRBV12-3/TRBV12-4,ASSFLVGGHEQY
TRBV18,ASSRGQGKESPLH
TRBV19,ASSIGGYNEQF
TRBV27,ATTPRGQRGETQY
TRBV27,ASSFLSRGGVLNYGYT
TRBV20-1,SATPGTSGGYT
TRBV29-1,SGAKGGQETQY
TRBV5-4,ASSTDIAKNIQY
TRBV6-1,ASSPQSFTGELF
TRBV6-5,ASSVGGGAGEQY
TRBV6-2/TRBV6-3,ASSYLPGANTGELF
TRBV19,ASSRAGPSFNEQF
TRBV6-5,ASTGGQGEQY
TRBV30,AWRGQGPNPLH
TRBV6-5,ASSLSARSYEKY
TRBV24-1,ATSVRGGDEQF
TRBV6-5,ASSVGTGGNYEQY
TRBV7-6,ASSSGTDTEAF
TRBV29-1,SVIPGAEAF
TRBV27,ASSSATGGYT
TRBV6-1,ASSEGTGGGRGYT
TRBV19,ASSQDRGQDTEAF
TRBV9,ASSQGGNEKLF
TRBV7-9,ASSPRASGANVLT
TRBV27,ASSLNQGSDTQY
TRBV6-1,ASILLGGSYNEQF
TRBV19,ATTPPGGNTIY
TRBV27,AIMVDPCHEQY
TRBV30,AWTPGQGLDTQY
TRBV6-5,ASRSGTASLYEQY
TRBV7-6,ASSDRDRQDYGANVLT
TRBV19,ASSMDGTEAYEQY